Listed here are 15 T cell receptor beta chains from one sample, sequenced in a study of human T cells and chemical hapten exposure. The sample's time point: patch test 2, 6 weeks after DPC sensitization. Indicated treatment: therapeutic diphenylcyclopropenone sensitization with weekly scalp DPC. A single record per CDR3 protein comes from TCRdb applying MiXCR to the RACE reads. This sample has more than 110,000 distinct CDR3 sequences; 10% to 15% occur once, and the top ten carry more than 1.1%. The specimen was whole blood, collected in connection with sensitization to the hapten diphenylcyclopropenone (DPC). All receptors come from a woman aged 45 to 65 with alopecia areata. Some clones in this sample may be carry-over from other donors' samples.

CDR3 in DNA: TGTGCCAGCAGATCCCGGACAGGGGTCTTAGCGGGACGCCAAGAGACCCAGTACTTC. This sequence encodes CASRSRTGVLAGRQETQYF. V gene TRBV6-6 combines with J gene TRBJ2-5, with D tentatively TRBD1 (9 bases). Germline values: CDR1 MNHNY, CDR2 SVGAGI (reference sequence). With 6 bases removed from V and 1 base from J, the gap between germline ends came to 27 bases. The CDR3 runs 19 residues.

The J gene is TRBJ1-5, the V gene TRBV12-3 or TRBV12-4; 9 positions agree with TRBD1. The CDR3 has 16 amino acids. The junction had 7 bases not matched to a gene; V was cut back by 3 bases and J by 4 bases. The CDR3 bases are TGTGCCAGCAGTTTGGAACAGGGGGCGGGAAATCAGCCCCAGCATTTT. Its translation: CASSLEQGAGNQPQHF.

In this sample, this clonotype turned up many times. The CDR3 DNA is TGTGCCAGCAGTTACCAGGGGAAGAATCAGCCCCAGCATTTT. Its protein is CASSYQGKNQPQHF. The chain combines TRBV6-5 with TRBJ1-5; D is perhaps TRBD1 (6 bases). The CDR3 consists of 14 residues. V shed 2 bases and J shed 4 bases, with 9 bases lying between them. The germline V gene has CDR1 MNHEY and CDR2 SVGAGI.

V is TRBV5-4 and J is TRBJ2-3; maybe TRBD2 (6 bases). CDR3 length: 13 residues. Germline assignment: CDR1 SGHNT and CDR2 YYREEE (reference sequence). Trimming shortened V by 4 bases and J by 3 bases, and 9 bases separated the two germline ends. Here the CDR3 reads CASSPDYTDTQYF. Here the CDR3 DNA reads TGTGCCAGCAGCCCGGACTATACAGATACGCAGTATTTT.

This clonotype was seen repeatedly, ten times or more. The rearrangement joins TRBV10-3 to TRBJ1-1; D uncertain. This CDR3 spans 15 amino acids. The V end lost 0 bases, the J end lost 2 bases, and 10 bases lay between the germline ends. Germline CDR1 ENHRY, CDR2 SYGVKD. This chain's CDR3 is CAISESQDLNTEAFF. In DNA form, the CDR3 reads TGTGCCATCAGTGAGTCCCAGGACTTAAACACTGAAGCTTTCTTT.

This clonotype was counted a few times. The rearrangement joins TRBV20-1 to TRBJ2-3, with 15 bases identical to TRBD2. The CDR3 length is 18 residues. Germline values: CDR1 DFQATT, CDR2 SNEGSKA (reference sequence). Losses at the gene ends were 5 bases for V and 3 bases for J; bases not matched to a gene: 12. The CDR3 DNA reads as TGCAGTGCTCCAGGACTAGCGGGAGGGCAATCTGCAACAGATACGCAGTATTTT. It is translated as CSAPGLAGGQSATDTQYF.

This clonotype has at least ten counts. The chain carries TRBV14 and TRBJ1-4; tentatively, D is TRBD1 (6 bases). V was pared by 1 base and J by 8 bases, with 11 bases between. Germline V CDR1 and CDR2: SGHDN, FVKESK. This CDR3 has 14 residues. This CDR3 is CASSQVGGGEKLFF. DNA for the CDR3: TGTGCCAGCAGCCAAGTTGGGGGCGGGGAAAAACTGTTTTTT.

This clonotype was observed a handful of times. Here the CDR3 reads CATNPGLAGYEQYF. The CDR3 DNA sequence: TGTGCCACCAACCCGGGACTAGCGGGTTACGAGCAGTACTTC. The chain employs TRBV2 and TRBJ2-7; 12 positions match TRBD2. CDR3 length: 14 residues. The V and J ends lost 10 bases and 4 bases, in that order; junction bases with no gene match: 8. The germline V gene encodes CDR1 SNHLY and CDR2 FYNNEI.

The DNA of the CDR3 is TGCGCCAGCAGCGGTCGGACAGGGGGCGCGGGAGAGCAGTACTTC. Amino acids: CASSGRTGGAGEQYF. V is TRBV5-1 and J is TRBJ2-7; 11 bases are a match to TRBD1. J was trimmed by 7 bases and V by 4 bases; bases with no gene match: 10. Germline loops: CDR1 SGHRS, CDR2 YFSETQ. The CDR3 length is 15 residues.

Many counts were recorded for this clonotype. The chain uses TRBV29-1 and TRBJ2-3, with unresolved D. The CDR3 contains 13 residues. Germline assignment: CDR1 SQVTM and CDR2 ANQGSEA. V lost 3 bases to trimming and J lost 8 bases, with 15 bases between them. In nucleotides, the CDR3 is TGCAGCGTTGATCCCTCGACCCCTATTACGCAGTATTTT. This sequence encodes CSVDPSTPITQYF.

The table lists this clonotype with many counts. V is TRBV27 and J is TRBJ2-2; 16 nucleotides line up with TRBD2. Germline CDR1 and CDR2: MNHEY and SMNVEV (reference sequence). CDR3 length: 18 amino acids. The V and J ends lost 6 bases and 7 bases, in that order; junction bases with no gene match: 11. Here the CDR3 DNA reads TGTGCCAGCAGCCCGGGACTAGCGGGAGGGCCGAGGATCGGGGAGCTGTTTTTT. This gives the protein CASSPGLAGGPRIGELFF.

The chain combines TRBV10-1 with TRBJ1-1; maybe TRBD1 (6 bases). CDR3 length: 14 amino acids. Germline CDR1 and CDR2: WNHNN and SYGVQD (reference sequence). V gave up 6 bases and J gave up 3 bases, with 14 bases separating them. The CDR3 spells CASSGGGSDTEAFF. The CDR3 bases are TGCGCCAGCAGCGGAGGGGGATCCGACACTGAAGCTTTCTTT.

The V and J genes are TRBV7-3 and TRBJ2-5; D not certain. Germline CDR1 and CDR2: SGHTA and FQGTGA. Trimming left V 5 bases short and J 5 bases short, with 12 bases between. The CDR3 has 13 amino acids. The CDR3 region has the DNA TGTGCCAGCAGCGCCCAGGAATGGGAGACCCAGTACTTC. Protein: CASSAQEWETQYF. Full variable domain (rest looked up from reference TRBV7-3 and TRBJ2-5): GAGVSQTPSNKVTEKGKYVELRCDPISGHTALYWYRQSLGQGPEFLIYFQGTGAADDSGLPNDRFFAVRPEGSVSTLKIQRTERGDSAVYLCASSAQEWETQYFGPGTRLLVL.

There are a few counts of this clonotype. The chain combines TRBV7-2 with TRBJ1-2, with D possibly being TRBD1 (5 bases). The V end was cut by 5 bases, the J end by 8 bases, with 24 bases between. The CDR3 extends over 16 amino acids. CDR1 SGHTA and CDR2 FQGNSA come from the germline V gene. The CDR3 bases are TGTGCCAGCAGCCCCGGACATCGTATACAGGCTGCCGGCTACACCTTC. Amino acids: CASSPGHRIQAAGYTF.

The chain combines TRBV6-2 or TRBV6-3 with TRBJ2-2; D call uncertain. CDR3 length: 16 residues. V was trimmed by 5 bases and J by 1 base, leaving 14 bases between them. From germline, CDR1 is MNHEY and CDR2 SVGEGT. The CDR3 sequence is CASSRRRVMNTGELFF. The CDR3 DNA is TGTGCCAGCAGTCGACGACGGGTTATGAACACCGGGGAGCTGTTTTTT.